The 29 T cell receptor beta chains below come from one sample, sequenced in a study of cytomegalovirus exposure and HLA in healthy donors. The PCR used 60 Vbeta and 13 Jbeta primers. Clones were sequenced by immunoSEQ multiplex PCR, and TCRdb holds only the in-frame ones, with some missing. The table records approximately 180,000 clones, roughly 87% of them present only once. Source material: PBMCs. These receptors were obtained from a girl under two years old in good health and CMV-seronegative.

The chain has TRBV6-5 and TRBJ1-2; a weak D match, TRBD1 (6 bases). The CDR3 contains 14 residues. CDR1 is MNHEY, CDR2 SVGAGI, per germline. Trimming took 7 bases from V and 8 from J, leaving 20 bases between them. The CDR3: CASNLGTGREGYTF. CDR3 DNA sequence: TGTGCCAGCAATCTCGGCACAGGGAGGGAGGGCTACACCTTC.

The CDR3 sequence is CASSWGLESLGEQFF. CDR3 nucleotides: TGCGCCAGCAGCTGGGGACTAGAAAGCCTGGGTGAGCAGTTCTTC. J is TRBJ2-1 and V is TRBV5-1; TRBD2 aligns across 8 bases. This CDR3 is 15 amino acids long. V dropped 3 bases and J dropped 9; count of bases not matched to a gene: 11. Per the germline V gene, CDR1 is SGHRS and CDR2 is YFSETQ.

The gene calls are TRBV5-1 and TRBJ2-7, with 8 positions matching TRBD1. The trim removed 2 bases at V and 4 bases at J, leaving 5 bases unmatched. The germline CDR1 and CDR2 sequences are SGHRS and YFSETQ. The CDR3 consists of 14 residues. The CDR3 sequence is CASSFGTGEYEQYF. The CDR3 DNA reads as TGCGCCAGCAGCTTCGGGACAGGCGAGTACGAGCAGTACTTC.

The chain links TRBV9 to TRBJ2-1; 7 bases agree with TRBD2. Per the germline V gene, CDR1 is SGDLS and CDR2 is YYNGEE. Trimming at V came to 3 bases and at J to 9 bases, leaving 12 bases not matched to a gene. The CDR3 spans 15 residues. The CDR3 protein is CASSGSGAGLAEQFF. The CDR3 bases are TGTGCCAGCAGCGGAAGCGGGGCGGGTCTTGCTGAGCAGTTCTTC.

The V and J genes are TRBV18 and TRBJ2-7, with D possibly being TRBD2 (5 bases). Germline lookup yields CDR1 KGHSH and CDR2 LQKENI. This CDR3 has 13 amino acids. Trimming pared 2 bases from V and 7 bases from J, leaving 12 bases between. CDR3 residues: CASSPGVASEQYF. DNA for the CDR3: TGTGCCAGCTCACCAGGAGTAGCGAGTGAGCAGTACTTC.

The chain links TRBV18 to TRBJ2-5, with 14 bases lining up with TRBD2. Germline V gene sequence: CDR1 KGHSH, CDR2 LQKENI. Trimming at V came to 2 bases and at J to 2 bases, leaving 4 bases not matched to a gene. There are 17 residues in the CDR3. The CDR3 here is CASSPSRLAGGQETQYF. CDR3 in DNA: TGTGCCAGCTCACCATCCCGACTAGCGGGAGGGCAAGAGACCCAGTACTTC.

This clone was counted a single time. This CDR3 reads CASSEVRASTDTQYF. The DNA of the CDR3 is TGTGCCAGCAGTGAAGTTCGCGCTAGCACAGATACGCAGTATTTT. J is TRBJ2-3 and V is TRBV6-1; no clear D. V was cut by 1 base and J by 0 bases, with 8 bases left in between. This CDR3 spans 15 amino acids. Germline V lookup: CDR1 MNHNS, CDR2 SASEGT.

The chain recombines TRBV5-6 with TRBJ1-2; D is perhaps TRBD1 (6 bases). CDR3 length: 15 residues. V lost 0 bases and J lost 0, with 9 bases in between. Looked up from germline, CDR1 is SGHDT and CDR2 is YYEEEE. CDR3 protein: CASSLVSGANYGYTF. For the CDR3, the DNA is TGTGCCAGCAGCTTGGTCTCAGGGGCTAACTATGGCTACACCTTC. Full variable domain (remainder filled in from reference TRBV5-6 and TRBJ1-2): DAGVTQSPTHLIKTRGQQVTLRCSPKSGHDTVSWYQQALGQGPQFIFQYYEEEERQRGNFPDRFSGHQFPNYSSELNVNALLLGDSALYLCASSLVSGANYGYTFGSGTRLTVV.

This clone was detected once. This chain joins TRBV4-2 and TRBJ2-1, with TRBD2 matching 9 bases. V dropped 5 bases and J dropped 5; count of bases not matched to a gene: 4. From germline, CDR1 is LGHNA and CDR2 YNFKEQ. CDR3 size: 14 residues. The CDR3 here is CASSSLAGNNEQFF. DNA of the CDR3: TGTGCCAGCAGCTCACTAGCGGGTAACAATGAGCAGTTCTTC.

This clone came up once. The CDR3 protein is CASRRTSGSHNEQFF. The CDR3, as DNA: TGTGCCAGCAGACGAACTAGCGGGAGTCACAATGAGCAGTTCTTC. J is TRBJ2-1 and V is TRBV7-9; TRBD2 agrees at 11 bases. This CDR3 region has 15 residues. V lost 6 bases, J lost 5 bases, and 6 bases stayed unmatched. The V gene's germline CDR1 is SEHNR and CDR2 FQNEAQ (reference sequence).

The CDR3 DNA sequence: TGTGCCAGCAGTTACTCCCCGGAGGGGGGGGGCTACACCTTC. It codes for CASSYSPEGGGYTF. The gene calls are TRBV6-5 and TRBJ1-2; possibly TRBD1 for D (6 bases). Germline V gene sequence: CDR1 MNHEY, CDR2 SVGAGI. V was shortened by 0 bases and J by 8 bases, with 13 bases between the two germline ends. The CDR3 contains 14 residues.

The V call is TRBV5-6, the J call TRBJ2-3, with TRBD2 matching over 8 bases. Trimming cost V 0 bases and J 2 bases; bases outside gene matches: 8. CDR1 SGHDT and CDR2 YYEEEE come from the germline V gene. The CDR3 spans 17 residues. As DNA, the CDR3 is TGTGCCAGCAGCTTGGCCCCACTAGCGGCGTACACAGATACGCAGTATTTT. It yields the protein CASSLAPLAAYTDTQYF.

In this sample, this clone turned up once. The gene calls are TRBV9 and TRBJ2-3, with D possibly being TRBD2 (6 bases). The length of the CDR3 is 15 residues. With 2 bases removed from V and 4 bases from J, the gap between germline ends came to 14 bases. CDR1 and CDR2 from the germline V gene are SGDLS and YYNGEE. The CDR3, as DNA: TGTGCCAGCAGCGTCGGGACTCTTACCCCAGATACGCAGTATTTT. Translated, it gives CASSVGTLTPDTQYF.

The chain recombines TRBV6-5 with TRBJ2-7; 11 nucleotides line up with TRBD1. This CDR3 is built from 15 residues. V lost 4 bases to trimming and J lost 8 bases; unmatched junction nucleotides: 10. Germline CDR1 and CDR2: MNHEY and SVGAGI. Written as DNA, the CDR3 is TGTGCCAGCAGTTTTTTGGGACAGGGGGAAGGGAAGCAGTACTTC. Translation gives CASSFLGQGEGKQYF.

The count of this clone is one. The chain recombines TRBV29-1 with TRBJ2-1, with 7 positions matching TRBD2. The germline V gene encodes CDR1 SQVTM and CDR2 ANQGSEA. This CDR3 spans 13 amino acids. V was clipped by 5 bases and J by 8 bases; unmatched bases: 9. As DNA, the CDR3 is TGCAGCGTTTCGCTAGCGGTTCTATATGAGCAGTTCTTC. It codes for CSVSLAVLYEQFF.

As to this clone: One end of the junction varies from germline; a read error may be responsible. The chain joins TRBV4-2 to TRBJ1-2; D might be TRBD1 (6 bases). CDR1 LGHNA and CDR2 YNFKEQ come from the germline V gene. This CDR3 region has 15 residues. The CDR3 sequence is CAGSQAGTIENGYTF. The CDR3 nucleotides read TGTGCCGGCAGCCAAGCCGGGACAATCGAGAATGGCTACACCTTC.

The chain joins TRBV5-1 to TRBJ2-1, with 9 bases matching TRBD2. V was pared by 0 bases and J by 6 bases, with 4 bases of the junction left unmatched. Germline V gives CDR1 SGHRS, CDR2 YFSETQ. The CDR3 is 15 residues long. The CDR3 protein is CASSLGAGGGNEQFF. The DNA for the CDR3 is TGCGCCAGCAGCTTGGGAGCGGGGGGCGGCAATGAGCAGTTCTTC.

The rearrangement uses TRBV7-2 and TRBJ2-3; 8 nucleotides align to TRBD2. The J segment lost 3 bases and the V segment lost 2 bases, leaving 10 bases of the junction unmatched. The CDR3 spans 17 residues. Germline CDR1 reads SGHTA; CDR2 reads FQGNSA. CDR3 sequence reads: CASSLRWGGRRTDTQYF. CDR3 bases: TGTGCCAGCAGCTTAAGGTGGGGCGGGAGGAGGACAGATACGCAGTATTTT. Full variable domain (remainder filled in from reference TRBV7-2 and TRBJ2-3): GAGVSQSPSNKVTEKGKDVELRCDPISGHTALYWYRQSLGQGLEFLIYFQGNSAPDKSGLPSDRFSAERTGGSVSTLTIQRTQQEDSAVYLCASSLRWGGRRTDTQYFGPGTRLTVL.

The V and J genes are TRBV12-5 and TRBJ2-5, with 9 bases matching TRBD1. Germline loops: CDR1 LGHNT, CDR2 FRNRAP. J lost 2 bases, V lost 1 base, and 2 bases had no gene match. The CDR3 loop spans 15 amino acids. The DNA for the CDR3 is TGTGCTAGTGGTTTGGAGACAGGGGGTCAAGAGACCCAGTACTTC. Translated, it gives CASGLETGGQETQYF.

This sequence joins TRBV4-2 and TRBJ2-5; TRBD2 might be the D (7 bases). Looked up from germline, CDR1 is LGHNA and CDR2 is YNFKEQ. V lost 4 bases to trimming and J lost 3 bases, with 18 bases between them. CDR3 length: 16 residues. The CDR3 loop reads CASSRVKGGLEETQYF. CDR3 nucleotides: TGTGCCAGCAGCCGTGTTAAGGGGGGGCTTGAAGAGACCCAGTACTTC.

Note on this clone: The junction departs from the called germline gene at one end, perhaps through a read error. This sequence joins TRBV7-9 and TRBJ2-7; the match to TRBD2 covers 13 bases. CDR1 is SEHNR, CDR2 FQNEAQ, per germline (reference sequence). The CDR3 length is 19 residues. The CDR3 region is CSSSFVVTSGGLQSYEQYF. In DNA form, the CDR3 reads TGTTCCAGCAGCTTTGTTGTGACTAGCGGGGGGCTCCAATCCTACGAGCAGTACTTC.

V is TRBV9 and J is TRBJ2-3, with 9 bases lining up with TRBD1. CDR1 is SGDLS and CDR2 is YYNGEE in the germline V gene. The V segment lost 4 bases and the J segment 2 bases; nucleotides outside the gene matches: 8. This CDR3 spans 16 amino acids. The CDR3 is CASSPVGTGITDTQYF. CDR3 in DNA: TGTGCCAGCAGCCCCGTGGGGACAGGGATCACAGATACGCAGTATTTT.

This chain connects TRBV5-1 to TRBJ2-7, with a tentative D call TRBD2 (6 bases). The CDR3 has 13 residues. Germline-derived CDR1 and CDR2 are SGHRS and YFSETQ. Between the trimmed V and J ends, which lost 2 bases and 3 bases, there was a span of 9 bases. CDR3: CASSLMGGYEQYF. The DNA of the CDR3 is TGCGCCAGCAGCTTAATGGGGGGCTACGAGCAGTACTTC.

The count of this clone is one. The chain uses TRBV4-1 and TRBJ2-7; possibly TRBD2 for D (6 bases). The germline V gene encodes CDR1 MGHRA and CDR2 YSYEKL. The CDR3 has 17 amino acids. The V end was cut by 3 bases, the J end by 0 bases, with 18 bases between. This CDR3 reads CASSHGIPAGFSYEQYF. In nucleotides, the CDR3 is TGCGCCAGCAGCCATGGTATCCCAGCGGGCTTCTCCTACGAGCAGTACTTC.

The chain is built from TRBV19 and TRBJ1-1; possible D gene TRBD1, 6 bases. The CDR3 covers 16 residues. V dropped 7 bases and J dropped 4 bases, with 22 bases sitting between them. Germline V gene lookup returns CDR1 LNHDA and CDR2 SQIVND (reference sequence). The CDR3 loop is CASTTPGGQGSTEAFF. The CDR3 nucleotides read TGTGCCAGTACCACTCCAGGCGGGCAGGGGAGCACTGAAGCTTTCTTT.

The chain links TRBV5-1 to TRBJ2-5, with D perhaps TRBD1 or TRBD2 (6 bases each). With the DNA end fitting TRBJ2-7 better, the J assignment may be wrong. This CDR3 has 13 residues. Germline lookup yields CDR1 SGHRS and CDR2 YFSETQ. The CDR3 region is CASSQRGDYEQYF. As DNA, the CDR3 is TGCGCCAGCTCCCAAAGGGGGGACTACGAGCAGTACTTC.

This chain links TRBV19 with TRBJ1-4; 7 nucleotides match TRBD1. The germline V gene encodes CDR1 LNHDA and CDR2 SQIVND (reference sequence). The CDR3 consists of 15 residues. J gave up 2 bases and V 4 bases, and 4 bases lay outside the gene matches. The CDR3 sequence: CASSRVGGTNEKLFF. The DNA of the CDR3 is TGTGCCAGTAGTAGAGTAGGGGGCACTAATGAAAAACTGTTTTTT. Supplemented by reference TRBV19 and TRBJ1-4, the full variable domain reads DGGITQSPKYLFRKEGQNVTLSCEQNLNHDAMYWYRQDPGQGLRLIYYSQIVNDFQKGDIAEGYSVSREKKESFPLTVTSAQKNPTAFYLCASSRVGGTNEKLFFGSGTQLSVL.

The genes are TRBV5-4 and TRBJ2-5; TRBD2 aligns across 12 bases. The CDR3 extends over 18 amino acids. Germline values: CDR1 SGHNT, CDR2 YYREEE (reference sequence). Germline trimming cut 0 bases from V and 5 bases from J; bases unmatched to any gene: 11. CDR3: CASSLDPSGGDRRETQYF. Written as DNA, the CDR3 is TGTGCCAGCAGCTTGGATCCTAGCGGGGGGGATAGGAGGGAGACCCAGTACTTC.

CDR3 sequence: CASSLGETTGELFF. The CDR3, as DNA: TGTGCCAGCAGTTTAGGGGAGACCACCGGGGAGCTGTTTTTT. The chain uses TRBV27 and TRBJ2-2, with D possibly being TRBD2 (5 bases). This CDR3 has 14 amino acids. The germline CDR1 and CDR2 sequences are MNHEY and SMNVEV (reference sequence). V gave up 2 bases and J gave up 4 bases, with 8 bases separating them.